This T cell receptor beta chain was captured in a study of vaccination and CD4 T cells after COVID-19. An Oncomine TCR Beta short-read assay was used to sequence the DNA from cultured CD4+ T cells. TCRdb independently ran MiXCR on the PCR reads; one entry per CDR3 protein. In the table there are 9,000 to 15,000 distinct CDR3 sequences, approximately 53% of which are singletons. CDR1 is SGHNT and CDR2 is YENEEA in the germline V gene. J lost 3 bases, V lost 2 bases, and 6 bases had no gene match. CDR3 length equals 15 residues. Treatment noted: approximately 11-day PBMC culture with coronavirus spike peptide pools or control peptides (ViraFEST assay). Comments on this clonotype: Its specificity is not known.

The specimen was CD4+ T cells from blood, cultured in vitro. The chain carries TRBV11-3 and TRBJ2-5; 7 positions match TRBD1. The sequence was collected from a human donor who had recovered from COVID-19. The CDR3 region is CASSLMGTVEETQYF. The CDR3, as DNA: TGTGCCAGCAGCTTAATGGGGACAGTTGAAGAGACCCAGTACTTC.